This entry is about one T cell receptor (beta chain). This clone occurred once. Its antigen is still unknown. Base qualities are not at hand, and no much larger clone is one base apart. The Qiagen DNeasy kit was used to extract genomic DNA from unsorted PBMCs and from the negatively selected CD4+ and CD8+ fractions. Using primers that anneal to V and J segments, immunoSEQ multiplex PCR amplified the TCR beta CDR3 regions. A synthetic immune receptor repertoire was used to minimize amplification bias, and any residual bias was removed computationally once sequencing was done. The study's own analysis went as follows. Custom Python scripts were used to quantify repertoire diversity as the Shannon entropy index. Unsorted, CD4+ and CD8+ repertoires were analyzed separately, except for combined analyses in which CD4+ and CD8+ sequences were merged in silico. Clonal expansion was defined as at least a 2-fold frequency increase after treatment relative to C1D1, with a pseudocount of 0.5 for undetected baseline clones. Singleton clones were defined as clones with 0 or 1 copy at C1D1, and non-singleton clones were defined as clones with 2 or more copies. By matching protein sequences in sorted samples from the same patient, clones expanded in unsorted samples were annotated as CD4+, CD8+ or unknown. Wilcoxon tests on paired samples were used to test changes in diversity from C1D1 to C4D1. Here the immuneACCESS table is served through TCRdb, limited to in-frame sequences with V and J called. Missing clones are a known gap in these copies; in checked studies unresolved V genes cover under half, and the rest lacks a known reason. Clonal size and the V and J genes are those of that table, whereas D and trimming came from the DNA. The sample yields 10,000 to 15,000 clones; roughly 84% were counted once. Roughly 25% of the sample is taken by the ten largest.

The sample originates from a study of PD-1 blockade in classical Hodgkin lymphoma (dated by TCRdb to the early 2020s). In terms of the full investigation: Nivolumab dosing was 3 mg/kg intravenously every 2 weeks, continuing until either disease progression or unacceptable toxicity. A peripheral blood immune signature of response to PD-1 blockade in classical Hodgkin lymphoma was defined using TCR beta sequencing and CyTOF.

What the work shows at the level of the full study, not this receptor alone: By C4D1, a significant rise was seen in CD4+ TCR diversity but not in CD8+ TCR diversity (p=0.0027 vs p=0.16), and the rise was most apparent among complete responders (p=0.02). Baseline TCR diversity was reported to be lower in newly diagnosed patients than in healthy donors, and even lower in relapsed/refractory patients. The study covered only a single clinical trial cohort, and the causes of the repertoire differences, possibly disease activity or prior therapy, were still not defined. Trial patients achieving complete response had baseline diversity similar to newly diagnosed patients, whereas partial responders and progressors had significantly lower diversity. Lower diversity was observed in patients in whom nivolumab was started less than 1 year after ASCT, and these patients were excluded from later analyses so that confounding by immune reconstitution would be avoided.

From a lookup of the germline V gene, CDR1 and CDR2 are SGHRS and YFSETQ. The CDR3 goes from the cysteine to the phenylalanine over 14 residues. Only the CDR3 part of the read is kept: 42 bases, read in frame from the first base. V is reduced by 4 bases and J by 1 base, leaving a spacing of 8 bases between them. Reading the label with the study, this specimen's time point is: cycle 1 day 1 (C1D1), immediately before nivolumab initiation. All trial patients had relapsed after autologous stem cell transplantation, with cohorts A, B and C differing in prior brentuximab vedotin exposure. Using a Miltenyi CD8+ T cell isolation kit, CD8+ T cells were purified from thawed PBMCs through magnetic negative selection. The trial cohort comprised approximately 55 patients with relapsed/refractory classical Hodgkin lymphoma whose best overall responses were complete response, partial response or progressive disease. Trial patients were treated with single-agent nivolumab in the multi-cohort phase II CheckMate 205 trial. Best overall response was determined by an independent review committee according to the 2007 International Working Group response criteria. Trial PBMCs were collected just before the start of nivolumab (C1D1) and during therapy at cycle 2 day 1 and cycle 4 day 1. Peripheral blood was collected in 8 mL Vacutainer Cell Preparation Tubes, from which PBMCs were isolated by centrifugation and then cryopreserved. Purified CD4+ and CD8+ fractions were prepared only for cases in which an additional PBMC sample was available. Magnetically labelled cells were removed on LS columns in a quadroMACS separator, and the flow-through was retained as the purified fraction.

Material: CD8+ T cells from blood, obtained at baseline. Recombination linked TRBV5-1 to TRBJ2-2; the D gene is perhaps TRBD1, on 6 matching bases. The receptor was derived from a human donor with classical Hodgkin lymphoma. The base sequence is TGCGCCAGCAGCGGGGGACAGAACACCGGGGAGCTGTTTTTT. Its protein is CASSGGQNTGELFF.